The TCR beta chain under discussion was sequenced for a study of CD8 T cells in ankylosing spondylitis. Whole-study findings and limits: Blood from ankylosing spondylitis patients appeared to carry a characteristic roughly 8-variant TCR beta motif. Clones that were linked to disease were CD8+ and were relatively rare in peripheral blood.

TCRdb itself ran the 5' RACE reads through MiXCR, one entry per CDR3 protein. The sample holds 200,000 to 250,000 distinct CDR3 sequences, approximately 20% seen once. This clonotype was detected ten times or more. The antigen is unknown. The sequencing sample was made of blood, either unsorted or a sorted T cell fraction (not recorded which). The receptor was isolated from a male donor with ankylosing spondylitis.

The CDR3 region has the DNA TGCAGCGTTGATGAGGGAGTCTTAGAGACCCAGTACTTC. This sequence encodes CSVDEGVLETQYF. V usage is TRBV29-1 and J usage is TRBJ2-5; tentatively, D is TRBD2 (5 bases). Germline-derived CDR1 and CDR2 are SQVTM and ANQGSEA. The V end was cut by 3 bases, the J end by 4 bases, with 12 bases between. The CDR3 has 13 residues.